The 29 T cell receptor beta chains given below trace back to one sample, sequenced in a study of T-cell reconstitution after alpha-beta-depleted transplantation in children (dated by TCRdb to about 2016). The sample's treatment or condition label is to be understood as: allogeneic hematopoietic cell transplantation with graft depleted of TCRalphabeta T cells and CD19 B cells. Libraries were made using PCR. The reads were generated on an Illumina HiSeq 2500. TCR libraries were prepared with molecular barcoding, using unique molecular identifiers to normalize TCRbeta repertoire quantification. The raw public data were reprocessed by TCRdb itself: fastp quality trimming at Q25, MiXCR clonotype calling, in-frame beta chains only. Rows merge per CDR3 protein into single entries with the most common DNA and genes. The sample contains 440,000 or so distinct CDR3 sequences, over 40% of them found a single time. The ten largest clones add up to 27% of the sample.

The source material was PBMCs, sampled before TCRalphabeta/CD19-depleted stem cell transplant. The source is a girl aged 2 to 10 with aplastic anemia, due to receive a stem cell transplant.

This clonotype is a singleton in its sample. V gene TRBV5-1 combines with J gene TRBJ2-5; 11 bases agree with TRBD2. V lost 4 bases, J lost 5 bases, and 4 bases stayed unmatched. The CDR3 length is 14 residues. Germline V lookup: CDR1 SGHRS, CDR2 YFSETQ. CDR3 sequence: CASSPRLAGETQYF. In DNA, the CDR3 is TGCGCCAGCAGCCCCCGACTAGCGGGGGAGACCCAGTACTTC.

This clonotype was seen a few times. V usage is TRBV20-1 and J usage is TRBJ2-5, with 7 bases aligning to TRBD2. V was clipped by 6 bases and J by 1 base; unmatched bases: 2. The length of the CDR3 is 12 residues. CDR1 is DFQATT and CDR2 is SNEGSKA in the germline V gene (reference sequence). CDR3 coding DNA: TGCAGTGCCCCGGGGGGCCAAGAGACCCAGTACTTC. Its protein product is CSAPGGQETQYF.

The chain links TRBV7-2 to TRBJ2-3; 9 bases are a match to TRBD2. The germline V gene has CDR1 SGHTA and CDR2 FQGNSA. The length of the CDR3 is 13 residues. The junction had 6 bases not matched to a gene; V was cut back by 5 bases and J by 9 bases. The chain's CDR3 is CASSPGLAGTQYF. The CDR3 nucleotides are TGTGCCAGCAGCCCGGGACTAGCTGGGACGCAGTATTTT.

This chain joins TRBV7-6 and TRBJ2-7; D may be TRBD1 (6 bases). V dropped 6 bases and J dropped 7 bases, with 13 bases sitting between them. Germline V gene lookup returns CDR1 SGHVS and CDR2 FNYEAQ. The CDR3 extends over 12 amino acids. The CDR3 nucleotides are TGTGCCAGCAGTAAAACCCAGGGGGAGCAGTACTTC. Amino acid sequence: CASSKTQGEQYF.

The rearrangement links TRBV20-1 to TRBJ1-1, with D uncertain. Trimming cost V 5 bases and J 1 base, with 8 bases left between them. CDR3 size: 12 residues. From germline, CDR1 is DFQATT and CDR2 SNEGSKA (reference sequence). The chain's CDR3 is CSAFIKNTEAFF. The CDR3 DNA reads TGCAGTGCTTTTATTAAGAACACTGAAGCTTTCTTT.

This clonotype showed up just once. The chain carries TRBV5-1 and TRBJ1-1; D unclear. Trimming shortened V by 4 bases and J by 0 bases, and 10 bases separated the two germline ends. Looked up from germline, CDR1 is SGHRS and CDR2 is YFSETQ. This CDR3 contains 14 residues. CDR3 DNA sequence: TGCGCCAGCAGCCGGGAGCTATTGAACACTGAAGCTTTCTTT. Translation gives CASSRELLNTEAFF.

There are many counts of this clonotype. This chain joins TRBV7-6 and TRBJ2-3, with 10 bases identical to TRBD2. The germline V gene encodes CDR1 SGHVS and CDR2 FNYEAQ. CDR3 length: 16 residues. With 1 base clipped from V and 1 base from J, the junction kept 2 bases outside the gene matches. CDR3 protein: CASSLELAGRTDTQYF. Written as DNA, the CDR3 is TGTGCCAGCAGCTTAGAACTAGCGGGACGCACAGATACGCAGTATTTT.

The chain uses TRBV5-1 and TRBJ2-7; a possible D gene is TRBD1 (5 bases). The V gene lost 7 bases and the J gene lost 0 bases, with 17 bases spanning the gap. Per the germline V gene, CDR1 is SGHRS and CDR2 is YFSETQ. The CDR3 length is 15 residues. CDR3 DNA: TGCGCCAGCGAAGGTGGGGCGTCAGCCTCCTACGAGCAGTACTTC. Its translation: CASEGGASASYEQYF.

The J gene is TRBJ2-3, the V gene TRBV6-1; TRBD1 matches at 8 bases. This CDR3 is 17 amino acids long. In germline, CDR1 is MNHNS, CDR2 SASEGT. J gave up 0 bases and V 5 bases, and 10 bases lay outside the gene matches. This CDR3 is CASSSGQGPTSTDTQYF. The CDR3 DNA sequence: TGTGCCAGCAGTAGCGGACAGGGACCAACTAGCACAGATACGCAGTATTTT.

This CDR3 reads CSAPRGSANSPLHF. The CDR3 DNA reads as TGCAGTGCACCCAGGGGAAGTGCTAATTCACCCCTCCACTTT. The chain joins TRBV20-1 to TRBJ1-6; a weak D match, TRBD1 (6 bases). Germline values: CDR1 DFQATT, CDR2 SNEGSKA (reference sequence). The CDR3 covers 14 residues. V was shortened by 6 bases and J by 6 bases, with 15 bases between the two germline ends.

This clonotype was observed at least ten times. The V call is TRBV25-1, the J call TRBJ2-1, with no clear D. Germline loops: CDR1 MGHDK, CDR2 SYGVNS. The CDR3 length is 10 residues. V was shortened by 2 bases and J by 10 bases, with 3 bases between the two germline ends. CDR3 in amino acids: CASSEGEQFF. The CDR3 DNA reads TGTGCCAGCAGTGAAGGGGAGCAGTTCTTC. Using reference TRBV25-1 and TRBJ2-1 for the parts outside the CDR3, the full variable domain is EADIYQTPRYLVIGTGKKITLECSQTMGHDKMYWYQQDPGMELHLIHYSYGVNSTEKGDLSSESTVSRIRTEHFPLTLESARPSHTSQYLCASSEGEQFFGPGTRLTVL.

This clonotype was found many times. J is TRBJ1-2 and V is TRBV5-6, with 7 bases fitting TRBD1. This CDR3 region has 15 residues. V lost 4 bases to trimming and J lost 5 bases; unmatched junction nucleotides: 11. Germline assignment: CDR1 SGHDT and CDR2 YYEEEE. The CDR3 DNA follows: TGTGCCAGCAGCCTCCTGGGACAGCTGGCGTATGGCTACACCTTC. Its translation is CASSLLGQLAYGYTF. Complete variable domain (other parts from reference TRBV5-6 and TRBJ1-2): DAGVTQSPTHLIKTRGQQVTLRCSPKSGHDTVSWYQQALGQGPQFIFQYYEEEERQRGNFPDRFSGHQFPNYSSELNVNALLLGDSALYLCASSLLGQLAYGYTFGSGTRLTVV.

This chain links TRBV5-1 with TRBJ2-1; 10 bases line up with TRBD2. This CDR3 spans 17 amino acids. Germline CDR1 reads SGHRS; CDR2 reads YFSETQ. V dropped 1 base and J dropped 4; count of bases not matched to a gene: 8. Written as DNA, the CDR3 is TGCGCCAGCAGCTTGCACGTGACTAGCGGGTTTTACAATGAGCAGTTCTTC. It is translated as CASSLHVTSGFYNEQFF.

The J gene is TRBJ2-5, the V gene TRBV12-3 or TRBV12-4; no clear D. Trimming took 6 bases from V and 5 from J, leaving 10 bases between them. The CDR3 runs to 12 residues. CDR3 nucleotides: TGTGCCAGCAGCCCGGCCTGGGAGACCCAGTACTTC. Protein: CASSPAWETQYF.

The chain uses TRBV5-1 and TRBJ2-7, with no clear D. Deletions cut 4 bases from V and 1 base from J, with 15 bases between. Germline values: CDR1 SGHRS, CDR2 YFSETQ. The length of the CDR3 is 15 residues. The CDR3: CASSPLDGASYEQYF. CDR3 DNA sequence: TGCGCCAGCAGCCCTTTGGACGGAGCTTCCTACGAGCAGTACTTC.

The V gene is TRBV6-1, the J gene TRBJ2-7; possibly TRBD2 for D (5 bases). V was shortened by 4 bases and J by 3 bases, with 13 bases between the two germline ends. CDR1 and CDR2 from the germline V gene are MNHNS and SASEGT. The CDR3 is 14 amino acids. CDR3 amino acids: CASSVGVQHYEQYF. CDR3 nucleotide sequence: TGTGCCAGCAGTGTCGGGGTACAGCACTACGAGCAGTACTTC.

The sample holds a few counts of this clonotype. The rearrangement links TRBV3-1 to TRBJ2-1; the match to TRBD2 covers 9 bases. With 4 bases clipped from V and 5 bases from J, the junction kept 6 bases outside the gene matches. Germline V gene data show CDR1 as LGHDT and CDR2 as YNNKEL (reference sequence). The CDR3 length is 15 residues. As DNA, the CDR3 is TGTGCCAGCAGCCCCCGACTAGCGGTCGACAATGAGCAGTTCTTC. Residues: CASSPRLAVDNEQFF.

This clonotype has only a few counts. The gene calls are TRBV20-1 and TRBJ2-1; 11 bases align to TRBD2. The germline V gene encodes CDR1 DFQATT and CDR2 SNEGSKA (reference sequence). This CDR3 comprises 14 residues. The V gene end was trimmed by 6 bases and the J gene end by 9 bases; junction bases not matched to a gene: 10. The CDR3 DNA is TGCAGTGCCACCAGGACTAGCGGGTTTTCTGAGCAGTTCTTC. It codes for CSATRTSGFSEQFF.

Many counts were recorded for this clonotype. The rearrangement links TRBV5-1 to TRBJ2-3; D remains ambiguous. The germline CDR1 and CDR2 sequences are SGHRS and YFSETQ. There are 14 residues in the CDR3. The V end was cut by 2 bases, the J end by 0 bases, with 7 bases between. CDR3 loop: CASSFTSSTDTQYF. The CDR3 nucleotides read TGCGCCAGCAGCTTTACATCTAGCACAGATACGCAGTATTTT.

The gene calls are TRBV20-1 and TRBJ2-7; weak D call: TRBD2 (5 bases). The CDR3 runs to 14 residues. V was cut by 5 bases and J by 1 base, with 15 bases left in between. The germline V gene encodes CDR1 DFQATT and CDR2 SNEGSKA (reference sequence). The CDR3 protein is CSALGRGRSYEQYF. The CDR3 nucleotides are TGCAGTGCTCTCGGCCGTGGGAGATCCTACGAGCAGTACTTC.

Only a few counts were recorded for this clonotype. J is TRBJ2-2 and V is TRBV2; D call uncertain. Germline V gene sequence: CDR1 SNHLY, CDR2 FYNNEI. The CDR3 consists of 14 residues. Trimming left V 3 bases short and J 2 bases short, with 7 bases between. Written as DNA, the CDR3 is TGTGCCAGCAGTGAGGCTAGTAACACCGGGGAGCTGTTTTTT. Residues: CASSEASNTGELFF.

This chain uses TRBV20-1 with TRBJ1-4; D gene uncertain. This CDR3 comprises 17 residues. Trimming left V 3 bases short and J 0 bases short, with 17 bases between. Per germline, CDR1 DFQATT and CDR2 SNEGSKA (reference sequence). CDR3 loop: CSASPTALDTTNEKLFF. The DNA for the CDR3 is TGCAGTGCTAGCCCGACGGCACTTGACACAACTAATGAAAAACTGTTTTTT.

The table lists this clonotype with a few counts. The V gene is TRBV20-1, the J gene TRBJ1-2; D gene ambiguous. CDR1 and CDR2 from the germline V gene are DFQATT and SNEGSKA (reference sequence). This CDR3 region has 10 residues. Trimming removed 6 bases from V and 2 bases from J, with 4 bases in between. CDR3 residues: CSADNYGYTF. In DNA form, the CDR3 reads TGCAGTGCGGACAACTATGGCTACACCTTC.

This clonotype occurred a few times. V gene TRBV7-2 combines with J gene TRBJ2-1; 8 bases match TRBD2. V was clipped by 5 bases and J by 5 bases; unmatched bases: 5. CDR1 and CDR2 from the germline V gene are SGHTA and FQGNSA. This CDR3 spans 14 amino acids. For the CDR3, the DNA is TGTGCCAGCAGCAGATGGACTAGCAACAATGAGCAGTTCTTC. This sequence encodes CASSRWTSNNEQFF.

The J gene is TRBJ1-2, the V gene TRBV7-3, with D maybe TRBD1 (6 bases). Germline assignment: CDR1 SGHTA and CDR2 FQGTGA. V was shortened by 5 bases and J by 7 bases, with 14 bases between the two germline ends. The CDR3 covers 13 residues. The CDR3 DNA sequence: TGTGCCAGCAGCACCCAGGAGGGGGGTGGCTACACCTTC. Residues: CASSTQEGGGYTF.

This clonotype was counted at least ten times. The chain employs TRBV12-3 or TRBV12-4 and TRBJ1-3, with 8 bases that match TRBD1. CDR3 length: 20 amino acids. Trimming removed 1 base from V and 0 bases from J; junction bases left unmatched: 14. The CDR3 nucleotides read TGTGCCAGCAGTTTAGGTCAGGGGGCCCATACCTACCTCTCTGGAAACACCATATATTTT. The encoded protein is CASSLGQGAHTYLSGNTIYF.

The chain joins TRBV5-1 to TRBJ2-3, with TRBD2 matching over 10 bases. J gave up 2 bases and V 4 bases, and 13 bases lay outside the gene matches. CDR1 is SGHRS, CDR2 YFSETQ, per germline. There are 18 residues in the CDR3. CDR3 coding DNA: TGCGCCAGCAGCCCGGTCGCACGTCTAGCGGGAGACACAGATACGCAGTATTTT. This gives the protein CASSPVARLAGDTDTQYF.

The chain combines TRBV20-1 with TRBJ2-5; D gene unclear. Trimming shortened V by 1 base and J by 7 bases, and 16 bases separated the two germline ends. The CDR3 is made up of 14 amino acids. CDR1 is DFQATT and CDR2 is SNEGSKA in the germline V gene (reference sequence). CDR3: CSARAASGIGTQYF. The CDR3 region has the DNA TGCAGTGCTAGAGCCGCTAGTGGTATTGGGACCCAGTACTTC.

The J gene is TRBJ2-2, the V gene TRBV4-2; D is perhaps TRBD1 (6 bases). Germline CDR1 reads LGHNA; CDR2 reads YNFKEQ. Trimming took off 3 bases at V and 3 bases at J, with 17 bases between the two ends. The CDR3 length is 17 residues. CDR3 protein: CASSHYRQGRDTGELFF. The CDR3 DNA is TGTGCCAGCAGCCACTACAGGCAGGGGCGCGACACCGGGGAGCTGTTTTTT.